This T cell receptor beta chain is from a study of T cell changes during pregnancy in multiple sclerosis. The CDR3 is 14 residues long. The V end was cut by 3 bases, the J end by 3 bases, with 9 bases between. Measured with immunoSEQ multiplex PCR; TCRdb has only the in-frame clones, and not every one. The sample lists roughly 40,000 clones; more than 80% were seen once. The receptor was derived from a female donor with multiple sclerosis, enrolled in a pregnancy study. V and J are TRBV5-3 and TRBJ1-4; D is perhaps TRBD1 (5 bases). TRBV5-3 qualifies as an ORF whose function is uncertain. Here the sequenced sample was peripheral blood, taken before pregnancy. CDR3 bases: TGTGCCAGAAGCTCACAAGGGGCTAATGAAAAACTGTTTTTT. This sequence encodes CARSSQGANEKLFF.